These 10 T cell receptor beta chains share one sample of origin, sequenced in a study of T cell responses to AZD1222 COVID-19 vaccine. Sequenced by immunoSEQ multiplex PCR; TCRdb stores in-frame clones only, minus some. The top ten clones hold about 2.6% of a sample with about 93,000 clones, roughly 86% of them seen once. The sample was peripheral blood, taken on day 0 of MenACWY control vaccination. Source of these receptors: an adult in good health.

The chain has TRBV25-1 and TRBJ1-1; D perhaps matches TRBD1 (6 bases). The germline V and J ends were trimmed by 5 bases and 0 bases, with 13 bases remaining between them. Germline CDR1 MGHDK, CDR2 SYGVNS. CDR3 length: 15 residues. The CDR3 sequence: CASSPRTDLNTEAFF. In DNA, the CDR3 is TGTGCCAGCAGTCCGCGGACAGACCTGAACACTGAAGCTTTCTTT.

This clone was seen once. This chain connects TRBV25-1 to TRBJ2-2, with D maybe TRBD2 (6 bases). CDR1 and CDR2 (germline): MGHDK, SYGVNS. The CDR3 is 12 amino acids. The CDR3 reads CAAGLLGGELFF. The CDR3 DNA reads TGTGCGGCGGGACTCTTGGGCGGGGAGCTGTTTTTT.

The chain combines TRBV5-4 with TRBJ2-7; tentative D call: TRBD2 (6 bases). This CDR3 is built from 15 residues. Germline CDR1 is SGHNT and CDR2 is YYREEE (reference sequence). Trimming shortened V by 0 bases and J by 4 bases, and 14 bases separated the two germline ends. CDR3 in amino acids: CASSLGEAGRYEQYF. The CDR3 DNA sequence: TGTGCCAGCAGCTTGGGGGAGGCAGGGCGTTACGAGCAGTACTTC.

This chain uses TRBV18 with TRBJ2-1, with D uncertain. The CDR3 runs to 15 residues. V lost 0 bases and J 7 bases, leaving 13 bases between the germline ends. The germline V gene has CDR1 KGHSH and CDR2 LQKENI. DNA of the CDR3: TGTGCCAGCTCACCACCTTCTTCACCTAGAAATGAGCAGTTCTTC. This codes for CASSPPSSPRNEQFF.

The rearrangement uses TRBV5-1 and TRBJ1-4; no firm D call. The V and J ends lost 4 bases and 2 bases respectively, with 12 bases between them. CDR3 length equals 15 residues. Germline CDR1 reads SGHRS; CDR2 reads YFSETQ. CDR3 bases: TGCGCCAGCAGCCCGGACGCACGGACTAATGAAAAACTGTTTTTT. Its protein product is CASSPDARTNEKLFF.

The CDR3 DNA follows: TGTGCCAGCGGTTTCTACAATGAGCAGTTCTTC. Encoded protein: CASGFYNEQFF. This chain links TRBV6-5 with TRBJ2-1, with D uncertain. Trimming removed 8 bases from V and 3 bases from J, with 5 bases in between. In germline, CDR1 is MNHEY, CDR2 SVGAGI. This CDR3 has 11 amino acids.

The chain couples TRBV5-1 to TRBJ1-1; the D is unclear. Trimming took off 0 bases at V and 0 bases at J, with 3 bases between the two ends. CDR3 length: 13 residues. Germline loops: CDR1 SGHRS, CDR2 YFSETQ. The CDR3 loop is CASSLEVNTEAFF. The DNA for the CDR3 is TGCGCCAGCAGCTTGGAGGTGAACACTGAAGCTTTCTTT.

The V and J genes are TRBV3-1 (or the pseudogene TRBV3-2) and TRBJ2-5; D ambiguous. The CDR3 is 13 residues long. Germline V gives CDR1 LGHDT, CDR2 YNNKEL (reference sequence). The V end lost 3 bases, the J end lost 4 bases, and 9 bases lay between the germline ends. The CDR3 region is CASSQGNRETQYF. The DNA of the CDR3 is TGTGCCAGCAGCCAGGGAAACCGAGAGACCCAGTACTTC.

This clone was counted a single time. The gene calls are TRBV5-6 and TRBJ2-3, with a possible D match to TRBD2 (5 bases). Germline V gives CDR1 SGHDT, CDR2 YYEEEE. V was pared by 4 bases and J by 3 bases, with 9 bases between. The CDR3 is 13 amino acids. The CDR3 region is CASSQPGTDTQYF. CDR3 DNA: TGTGCCAGCAGCCAACCGGGAACAGATACGCAGTATTTT.

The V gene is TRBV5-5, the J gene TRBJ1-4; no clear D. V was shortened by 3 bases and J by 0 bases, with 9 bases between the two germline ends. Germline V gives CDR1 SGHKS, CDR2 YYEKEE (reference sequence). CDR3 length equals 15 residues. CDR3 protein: CASSSYIATNEKLFF. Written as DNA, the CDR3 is TGTGCCAGCAGCTCCTACATAGCAACTAATGAAAAACTGTTTTTT.